This is a list of T cell receptor beta chains from one sample in a study of Graves' ophthalmopathy and Graves' hyperthyroidism. MiXCR, run by TCRdb on the multiplex PCR reads, gives a single entry per CDR3 protein. The data show about 590,000 distinct CDR3 sequences, 35% to 45% seen once. Sequenced: peripheral blood or thyroid tissue (not recorded which). The receptor set was obtained from an adult man with Graves' hyperthyroidism. The CDR3 runs from the conserved cysteine through the conserved F or W. D genes are given only for firm matches. Size is stated for part of the rows, as once, few or many counts, or as a class when the clone is expanded.

J: TRBJ1-2
D: TRBD1
V: TRBV7-9
size: -
CDR3: CASSPQGADGYTF
DNA: TGTGCCAGCTCACCACAGGGGGCGGATGGCTACACCTTC

J: TRBJ2-2
D: -
V: TRBV19
size: -
CDR3: CASSTPQAGNTGELFF
DNA: TGTGCCAGTAGTACCCCTCAGGCGGGGAACACCGGGGAGCTGTTTTTT

J: TRBJ2-3
D: TRBD2
V: TRBV7-9
size: -
CDR3: CASSSGLVRDTQYF
DNA: TGTGCCAGCAGCTCCGGACTAGTCAGGGATACGCAGTATTTT

J: TRBJ1-3
D: -
V: TRBV29-1
size: -
CDR3: CSVGMSLSAGNTIYF
DNA: TGCAGCGTAGGTATGTCATTAAGCGCTGGAAACACCATATATTTT

J: TRBJ1-2
D: -
V: TRBV7-2
size: -
CDR3: CASSPPGLGYTF
DNA: TGTGCCAGCAGCCCCCCAGGGTTGGGCTACACCTTC

J: TRBJ1-1
D: -
V: TRBV13
size: many
CDR3: CASSRGWLEAFF
DNA: TGTGCCAGCAGCAGGGGGTGGCTGGAAGCTTTCTTT

J: TRBJ1-5
D: TRBD1
V: TRBV6-5
size: many
CDR3: CASSQRTGGNQPQHF
DNA: TGTGCCAGCAGTCAAAGGACAGGGGGCAATCAGCCCCAGCATTTT

J: TRBJ2-2
D: -
V: TRBV19
size: -
CDR3: CASIKGVDRANTGELFF
DNA: TGTGCCAGTATAAAAGGTGTGGACAGAGCGAACACCGGGGAGCTGTTTTTT

J: TRBJ1-3
D: -
V: TRBV2
size: many
CDR3: CASQPRVSGNTIYF
DNA: TGTGCCAGCCAACCCAGGGTCTCTGGAAACACCATATATTTT

J: TRBJ2-7
D: TRBD1
V: TRBV11-2
size: -
CDR3: CASSFGQEDYEQYF
DNA: TGTGCCAGCAGCTTCGGACAGGAGGACTACGAGCAGTACTTC

J: TRBJ2-7
D: -
V: TRBV7-9
size: many
CDR3: CASSYPGLGTYEQYF
DNA: TGTGCCAGCAGCTACCCGGGCCTCGGGACCTACGAGCAGTACTTC

J: TRBJ2-5
D: TRBD2
V: TRBV19
size: many
CDR3: CASTPKAGLLGETQYF
DNA: TGTGCCAGTACCCCAAAAGCGGGACTCCTGGGGGAGACCCAGTACTTC

J: TRBJ1-2
D: -
V: TRBV20-1
size: -
CDR3: CSARPRLAGGNTF
DNA: TGCAGTGCTAGACCCCGACTAGCGGGGGGGAACACCTTC

J: TRBJ2-7
D: TRBD1
V: TRBV25-1
size: -
CDR3: CASSVTGGVSYEQYF
DNA: TGTGCCAGCAGTGTCACAGGGGGCGTCTCCTACGAGCAGTACTTC

J: TRBJ1-2
D: TRBD1
V: TRBV29-1
size: -
CDR3: CSTTTGALYYGYTF
DNA: TGCAGCACGACGACAGGGGCGCTATACTATGGCTACACCTTC

J: TRBJ1-2
D: TRBD1
V: TRBV29-1
size: -
CDR3: CSVGTGLTYGYSF
DNA: TGCAGCGTCGGGACAGGGCTTACCTATGGCTACAGCTTC

J: TRBJ2-5
D: TRBD1
V: TRBV7-9
size: -
CDR3: CASSSGQGAWETQYF
DNA: TGTGCCAGCAGCTCCGGACAGGGGGCTTGGGAGACCCAGTACTTC

J: TRBJ2-7
D: -
V: TRBV5-8
size: many
CDR3: CASSFVVEQYF
DNA: TGTGCCAGCAGCTTTGTCGTCGAGCAGTACTTC

J: TRBJ2-7
D: -
V: TRBV20-1
size: many
CDR3: CSARNPEKFWEQYF
DNA: TGCAGTGCTAGAAACCCAGAAAAGTTTTGGGAGCAGTACTTC

J: TRBJ1-1
D: TRBD1
V: TRBV29-1
size: -
CDR3: CSVADRGPEAFF
DNA: TGCAGCGTTGCCGACAGGGGCCCTGAAGCTTTCTTT

J: TRBJ1-1
D: -
V: TRBV7-3
size: -
CDR3: CASSLTAGTEAFF
DNA: TGTGCCAGCAGCTTAACGGCGGGCACTGAAGCTTTCTTT

J: TRBJ2-2
D: TRBD2
V: TRBV7-9
size: -
CDR3: CASSTGVSGSSGELFF
DNA: TGTGCCAGCAGCACCGGGGTTAGCGGGAGCTCCGGGGAGCTGTTTTTT

J: TRBJ1-2
D: -
V: TRBV6-5
size: many
CDR3: CASSSGYGYTF
DNA: TGTGCCAGCAGCTCCGGCTATGGCTACACCTTC

J: TRBJ2-7
D: TRBD1
V: TRBV14
size: few
CDR3: CASSGWDRGDYEQYF
DNA: TGTGCCAGCAGCGGCTGGGACAGGGGGGACTACGAGCAGTACTTC

J: TRBJ1-2
D: -
V: TRBV4-3
size: -
CDR3: CASSQDILSSFDYGYTF
DNA: TGCGCCAGCAGCCAAGATATACTGAGTAGCTTTGACTATGGCTACACCTTC

J: TRBJ1-5
D: -
V: TRBV2
size: many
CDR3: CASSETTTRHQPQHF
DNA: TGTGCCAGCAGTGAGACAACAACCCGGCATCAGCCCCAGCATTTT

J: TRBJ1-4
D: TRBD1
V: TRBV20-1
size: many
CDR3: CSARSTGDEKLFF
DNA: TGCAGTGCTAGATCGACAGGGGATGAAAAACTGTTTTTT

J: TRBJ2-2
D: -
V: TRBV7-3
size: -
CDR3: CASSELQGFTGELLF
DNA: TGTGCCAGCAGTGAGTTACAGGGATTCACCGGGGAGCTGCTTTTT

J: TRBJ1-4
D: TRBD1
V: TRBV7-9
size: few
CDR3: CASSGHRGSGEKLFF
DNA: TGTGCCAGCAGCGGGCACAGGGGGTCGGGAGAAAAACTGTTTTTT

J: TRBJ1-2
D: TRBD1
V: TRBV7-9
size: many
CDR3: CASSSGQPSSYGYTF
DNA: TGTGCCAGCAGCTCGGGACAGCCTTCTTCCTATGGCTACACCTTC

J: TRBJ1-1
D: -
V: TRBV6-5
size: many
CDR3: CASSYAGMNTEAFF
DNA: TGTGCCAGCAGTTACGCAGGAATGAACACTGAAGCTTTCTTT

J: TRBJ1-1
D: -
V: TRBV6-5
size: many
CDR3: CASGLGAGTNTEAFF
DNA: TGTGCCAGCGGTCTAGGGGCAGGGACGAACACTGAAGCTTTCTTT

J: TRBJ2-5
D: -
V: TRBV5-1
size: many
CDR3: CASSPHEGRPETQYF
DNA: TGCGCCAGCAGCCCTCACGAGGGGAGGCCAGAGACCCAGTACTTC

J: TRBJ1-1
D: TRBD1
V: TRBV7-2
size: -
CDR3: CASSTPGQRGGTEAFF
DNA: TGTGCCAGTAGTACACCGGGACAGCGGGGAGGAACTGAAGCTTTCTTT

J: TRBJ1-5
D: -
V: TRBV12-3/TRBV12-4
size: many
CDR3: CASSFLGGNQPQHF
DNA: TGTGCCAGCAGTTTTCTTGGGGGCAATCAGCCCCAGCATTTT

J: TRBJ1-4
D: -
V: TRBV12-3/TRBV12-4
size: few
CDR3: CASSPIDGDKLFF
DNA: TGTGCCAGCAGCCCTATCGACGGAGACAAACTGTTTTTT

J: TRBJ2-7
D: -
V: TRBV29-1
size: once
CDR3: CSVEAGQYEQYF
DNA: TGCAGCGTTGAAGCGGGGCAGTACGAGCAGTACTTC

J: TRBJ2-7
D: TRBD2
V: TRBV5-1
size: -
CDR3: CASSLVGSGSGYEQYF
DNA: TGCGCCAGCAGCTTGGTTGGGAGCGGGAGTGGGTACGAGCAGTACTTC

J: TRBJ2-1
D: -
V: TRBV10-3
size: few
CDR3: CAISEDGNEQFF
DNA: TGTGCCATCAGTGAGGATGGGAATGAGCAGTTCTTC

J: TRBJ2-7
D: -
V: TRBV29-1
size: many
CDR3: CSVEGASTYEQYF
DNA: TGCAGCGTTGAGGGAGCTTCTACCTACGAGCAGTACTTC

J: TRBJ2-7
D: TRBD1
V: TRBV5-4
size: -
CDR3: CASTTQGQDYEQYF
DNA: TGTGCCAGCACCACCCAGGGACAGGACTACGAGCAGTACTTC